These T cell receptor beta chains were read from a single sample in a study of blood T cell repertoires in COVID-19. TCRdb's copy holds only in-frame clones and misses some; the assay was immunoSEQ multiplex PCR. The repertoire has some 260,000 clones, 82% of them found once; the top ten carry under 5.5%. The sample taken for sequencing was peripheral blood. The source is a woman of 80 years or more with active or convalescent COVID-19. Both conserved end residues are part of each CDR3. The order of the fields is CDR3 length, clone size, J gene, D gene, V gene, CDR3 protein, CDR3 DNA. D genes are given only for firm matches. The size of a clone is reported for some rows only, either as once, few or many, or as a class for expanded clones.

length: 15
size: -
J: TRBJ1-1
D: TRBD1
V: TRBV6-5
CDR3: CASRVPGQGETEAFF
DNA: TGTGCCAGCAGAGTCCCGGGACAGGGGGAGACTGAAGCTTTCTTT

length: 14
size: -
J: TRBJ2-7
D: TRBD1
V: TRBV3-1/TRBV3-2
CDR3: CASSPGTGGYEQYF
DNA: TGTGCCAGCAGCCCCGGGACAGGGGGCTACGAGCAGTACTTC

length: 17
size: -
J: TRBJ2-5
D: -
V: TRBV3-1/TRBV3-2
CDR3: CASSQETQGPFQETQYF
DNA: TGTGCCAGCAGCCAAGAGACACAGGGACCGTTCCAAGAGACCCAGTACTTC

length: 15
size: -
J: TRBJ2-4
D: TRBD1
V: TRBV3-1/TRBV3-2
CDR3: CASSRTGVAKNIQYF
DNA: TGTGCCAGCAGCCGGACAGGGGTAGCCAAAAACATTCAGTACTTC

length: 11
size: few
J: TRBJ1-4
D: -
V: TRBV20-1
CDR3: CSARVSPGEYF
DNA: TGCAGTGCTAGAGTTTCCCCAGGGGAGTATTTT

length: 11
size: -
J: TRBJ1-2
D: TRBD1
V: TRBV20-1
CDR3: CSAWTGFGYTF
DNA: TGCAGTGCATGGACAGGGTTTGGCTACACCTTC

length: 12
size: -
J: TRBJ2-7
D: -
V: TRBV6-5
CDR3: CASRSAGGEQYF
DNA: TGTGCCAGCAGGTCGGCGGGCGGCGAGCAGTACTTC

length: 17
size: -
J: TRBJ1-5
D: -
V: TRBV3-1/TRBV3-2
CDR3: CASSQGPAGAANQPQHF
DNA: TGTGCCAGCAGCCAAGGTCCGGCAGGGGCAGCAAATCAGCCCCAGCATTTT

length: 15
size: -
J: TRBJ2-7
D: -
V: TRBV5-4
CDR3: CASSLTRETTYEQYF
DNA: TGTGCCAGCAGCTTGACCAGGGAAACGACCTACGAGCAGTACTTC

length: 17
size: once
J: TRBJ2-6
D: -
V: TRBV3-1/TRBV3-2
CDR3: CASSQDFTGFGANVLTF
DNA: TGTGCCAGCAGCCAAGATTTTACGGGGTTCGGGGCCAACGTCCTGACTTTC

length: 14
size: -
J: TRBJ1-6
D: -
V: TRBV4-2
CDR3: CASSQDLSYSPLHF
DNA: TGTGCCAGCAGCCAAGACCTGAGCTATTCACCCCTCCACTTT

length: 16
size: -
J: TRBJ2-2
D: -
V: TRBV14
CDR3: CASSQRGVGVHGELFF
DNA: TGTGCCAGCAGCCAGCGTGGTGTCGGTGTTCACGGGGAGCTGTTTTTT

length: 13
size: -
J: TRBJ1-5
D: TRBD1
V: TRBV19
CDR3: CASSGTGNQPQHF
DNA: TGTGCCAGTTCCGGGACAGGGAATCAGCCCCAGCATTTT

length: 18
size: once
J: TRBJ1-1
D: TRBD1
V: TRBV7-9
CDR3: CASSDPTGGLLGSLEAFF
DNA: TGTGCCAGCAGCGATCCGACAGGGGGCTTGCTGGGGAGCCTGGAAGCTTTCTTT

length: 15
size: -
J: TRBJ2-7
D: -
V: TRBV18
CDR3: CASSPRDVSAYEQYF
DNA: TGTGCCAGCTCACCGCGGGACGTGAGCGCCTACGAGCAGTACTTC

length: 12
size: -
J: TRBJ2-7
D: -
V: TRBV20-1
CDR3: CSASTGLYEQYF
DNA: TGCAGTGCTAGTACAGGGCTTTACGAGCAGTACTTC

length: 18
size: -
J: TRBJ1-2
D: TRBD1
V: TRBV4-1
CDR3: CASSQDPGRDRLNYGYTF
DNA: TGCGCCAGCAGCCAAGATCCCGGGCGGGACAGGTTGAACTATGGCTACACCTTC

length: 14
size: -
J: TRBJ1-2
D: -
V: TRBV4-2
CDR3: CASSQERGRDRYTF
DNA: TGTGCCAGCAGCCAAGAACGAGGCAGGGATCGCTACACCTTC

length: 15
size: -
J: TRBJ1-2
D: TRBD1
V: TRBV28
CDR3: CASSPTGGIYYGYTF
DNA: TGTGCCAGCAGTCCGACAGGGGGGATATACTATGGCTACACCTTC

length: 12
size: few
J: TRBJ2-1
D: -
V: TRBV18
CDR3: CASSENRNEQFF
DNA: TGTGCCAGCTCCGAGAACCGCAATGAGCAGTTCTTC

length: 16
size: -
J: TRBJ2-3
D: -
V: TRBV28
CDR3: CASSFARGQDTDTQYF
DNA: TGTGCCAGCAGTTTCGCGAGAGGGCAGGACACAGATACGCAGTATTTT

length: 14
size: -
J: TRBJ2-5
D: -
V: TRBV28
CDR3: CATTPAGNIETQYF
DNA: TGTGCCACCACTCCCGCAGGGAATATCGAGACCCAGTACTTC

length: 13
size: -
J: TRBJ1-1
D: -
V: TRBV24-1
CDR3: CATSTDKNTEAFF
DNA: TGTGCCACCAGTACAGATAAGAACACTGAAGCTTTCTTT

length: 18
size: few
J: TRBJ1-5
D: -
V: TRBV15
CDR3: CATSRDGEGEGSNQPQHF
DNA: TGTGCCACCAGCAGAGATGGGGAGGGCGAGGGCAGCAATCAGCCCCAGCATTTT

length: 15
size: -
J: TRBJ2-2
D: -
V: TRBV2
CDR3: CASRSLLGGTGELFF
DNA: TGTGCCAGCCGGAGCCTCTTAGGGGGCACCGGGGAGCTGTTTTTT

length: 12
size: once
J: TRBJ1-6
D: -
V: TRBV5-6
CDR3: CASGQAGSPLHF
DNA: TGTGCCAGCGGGCAGGCCGGTTCTCCCCTCCACTTT

length: 13
size: -
J: TRBJ1-1
D: -
V: TRBV29-1
CDR3: CSVVTTETWGAFF
DNA: TGCAGCGTTGTGACGACAGAGACGTGGGGAGCTTTCTTT

length: 15
size: once
J: TRBJ2-3
D: -
V: TRBV5-4
CDR3: CASSLSSYVADTQYF
DNA: TGTGCCAGCAGCTTGTCTAGCTATGTCGCAGATACGCAGTATTTT

length: 15
size: -
J: TRBJ2-1
D: -
V: TRBV19
CDR3: CASSTQAAGSDEQFF
DNA: TGTGCCAGTAGTACCCAAGCGGCCGGTTCGGATGAGCAGTTCTTC

length: 14
size: -
J: TRBJ1-1
D: -
V: TRBV30
CDR3: CAWRSGVSYTEAFF
DNA: TGTGCCTGGAGGTCGGGGGTCTCCTACACTGAAGCTTTCTTT

length: 16
size: -
J: TRBJ1-4
D: -
V: TRBV5-5
CDR3: CASSFFQSSPNEKLFF
DNA: TGTGCCAGCAGCTTCTTCCAGAGTAGCCCGAATGAAAAACTGTTTTTT

length: 16
size: -
J: TRBJ1-5
D: TRBD1
V: TRBV19
CDR3: CASSTPGQGSLQPQHF
DNA: TGTGCCAGTAGTACCCCTGGACAGGGGTCCCTACAGCCCCAGCATTTT